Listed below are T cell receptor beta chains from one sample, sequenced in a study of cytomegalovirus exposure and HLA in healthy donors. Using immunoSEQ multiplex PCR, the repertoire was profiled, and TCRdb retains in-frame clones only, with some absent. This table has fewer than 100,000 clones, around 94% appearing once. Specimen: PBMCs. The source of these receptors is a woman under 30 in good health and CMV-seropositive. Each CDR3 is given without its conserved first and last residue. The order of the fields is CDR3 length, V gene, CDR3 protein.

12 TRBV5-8 ASSFDTNTGELF
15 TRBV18 ASSPPNSGRPYNEQF
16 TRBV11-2 ASSPWLGRDSNNSPLH
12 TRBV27 ASTPSGEYSPLH
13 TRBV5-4 ASSPTSAAAETQY
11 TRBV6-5 ASRIQGNYGYT
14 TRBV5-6 ASSRPYPGQGQTQY
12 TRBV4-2 ASSQGAGAGGYT
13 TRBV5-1 ASSSQGSSSYEQY
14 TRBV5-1 ASSTTSSGVGETQY
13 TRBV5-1 ASSLGLAGMNEQF
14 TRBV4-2 ASSPRTSGRGDEQF
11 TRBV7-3 ASSPDRNYGYT
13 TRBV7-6 ASSLEGGRRVQQY
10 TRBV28 ASSGLNTEAF
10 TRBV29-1 SVESAGRGYT
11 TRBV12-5 ASGLNRAHEAF
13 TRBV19 ASSIGGGGADTQY
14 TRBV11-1 ASSFSTGTGATEQY
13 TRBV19 ASSGRTSQNYGYT
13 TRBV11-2 ASSLAGRGQDIQY
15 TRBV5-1 ASSLDSGTRSTGELF
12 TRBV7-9 ASSLSLAFDTQY
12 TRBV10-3 AISVGGAGDTQY
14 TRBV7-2 ASSPLTVPRGGGYT
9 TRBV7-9 ASSLVTGGF
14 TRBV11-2 ASSPGLAENTGELF
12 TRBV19 ASSIAGPSGGYT
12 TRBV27 ASSLSPSIYEQY
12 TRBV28 ASSSGTVFEKLF
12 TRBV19 ASSSYRVNTEAF
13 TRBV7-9 ASSYLQGDNTEAF
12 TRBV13 ASTLRGSGEKLF
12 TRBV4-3 ASSQDLGGDEQF
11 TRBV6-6 ASRQGQGSEQY
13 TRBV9 ASSVAGQANTEAF
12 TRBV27 ASSRAGEVDTQY